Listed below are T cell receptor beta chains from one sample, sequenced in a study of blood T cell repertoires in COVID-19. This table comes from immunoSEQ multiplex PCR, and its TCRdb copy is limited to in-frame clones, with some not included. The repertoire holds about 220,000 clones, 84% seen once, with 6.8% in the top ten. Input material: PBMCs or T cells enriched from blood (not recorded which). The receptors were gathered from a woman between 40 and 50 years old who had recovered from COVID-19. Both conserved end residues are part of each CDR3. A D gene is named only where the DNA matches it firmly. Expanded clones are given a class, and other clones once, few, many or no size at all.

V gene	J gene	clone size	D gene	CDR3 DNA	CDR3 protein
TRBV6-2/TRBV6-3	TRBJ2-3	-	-	TGTGCCAGCAGCGGGACTCGTGATACGCAGTATTTT	CASSGTRDTQYF
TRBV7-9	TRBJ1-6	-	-	TGTGCCAGCCGGGGACAAGTTAATTCACCCCTCCACTTT	CASRGQVNSPLHF
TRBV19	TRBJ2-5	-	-	TGTGCCAGTAGTATAGATCGCCAGATACAAGAGACCCAGTACTTC	CASSIDRQIQETQYF
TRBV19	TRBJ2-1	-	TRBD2	TGTGCAAGCTCAGCGGGAGGTTACAATGAGCAGTTCTTC	CASSAGGYNEQFF
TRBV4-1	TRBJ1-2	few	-	TGCGCCAGCAGCCCCCAGAGGACAGCTAACTATGGCTACACCTTC	CASSPQRTANYGYTF
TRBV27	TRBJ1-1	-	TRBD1	TGTGCCAGCAGTTCTTACAAAAACAGGGGTGAAGCTTTCTTT	CASSSYKNRGEAFF
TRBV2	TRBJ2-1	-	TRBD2	TGTGCCAGCAGTGTAACTAGCGGGAGTATTGAGCAGTTCTTC	CASSVTSGSIEQFF
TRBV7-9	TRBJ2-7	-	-	TGTGCCAGCAGCTTATGGGACACCGGCTACGAGCAGTACTTC	CASSLWDTGYEQYF
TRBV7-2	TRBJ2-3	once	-	TGTGCCAGCAGCTACGCTAGCGGCACAGATACGCAGTATTTT	CASSYASGTDTQYF
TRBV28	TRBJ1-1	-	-	TGTGCCAGCAGTGGAGGGAGGGACGGGATCACTGAAGCTTTCTTT	CASSGGRDGITEAFF
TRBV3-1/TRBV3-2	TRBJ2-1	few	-	TGTGCCAGCAGCCAAATCTGGACTCCCCGCTCCTACAATGAGCAGTTCTTC	CASSQIWTPRSYNEQFF
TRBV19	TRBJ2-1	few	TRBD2	TGTGCCAGTAGTGGGGCGGGAGTTTCTAAGGCCAATGAGCAGTTCTTC	CASSGAGVSKANEQFF
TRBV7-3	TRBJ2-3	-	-	TGTGCCAGCAGCTTGGGACAAAGCACAGATACGCAGTATTTT	CASSLGQSTDTQYF
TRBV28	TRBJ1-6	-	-	TGTGCCAGCAGTTCCCAGACGGAGTCACCCCTCCACTTT	CASSSQTESPLHF
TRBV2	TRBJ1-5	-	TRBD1	TGTGCCAGCAGTTACAGGGGAATTGCGTATAGCAATCAGCCCCAGCATTTT	CASSYRGIAYSNQPQHF
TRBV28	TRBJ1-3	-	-	TGTGCCAGCACCCCGAGGAGGTACTACTCTGGAAACACCATATATTTT	CASTPRRYYSGNTIYF
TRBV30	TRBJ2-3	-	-	TGTGCCTGGAGCGGGTTTAGCACAGATACGCAGTATTTT	CAWSGFSTDTQYF
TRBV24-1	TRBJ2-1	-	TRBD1	TGTGCCACCAGCGCAGGCCGGGACAGGGGAAATGAGCAGTTCTTC	CATSAGRDRGNEQFF